The T cell receptor beta chain under discussion was sequenced for a study of cytomegalovirus exposure and HLA in healthy donors. As concerns this clone: Its antigen is unknown.

The PCR was carried out with 60 Vbeta primers and 13 Jbeta primers. Study processing details: Later work found 65 million to 100 million unique TCR beta chains, with about 10 million shared. Assay used: immunoSEQ multiplex PCR; TCRdb lists only in-frame clones, some missing. The DNA gave D and trimming, while V, J and clone size come from that table. The sample shows approximately 140,000 clones, roughly 78% of them seen only once. This CDR3 has 16 residues. Germline V gives CDR1 MDHEN, CDR2 SYDVKM. V lost 7 bases and J lost 6; bases outside the gene matches: 8. Findings and caveats of the study: CMV serostatus was the only immune exposure information that was available. It was reportedly the case that the classifier diagnosed cytomegalovirus status with high specificity and sensitivity. A later analysis found most CMV-associated TCR beta chains apparently HLA-restricted.

This chain uses TRBV28 with TRBJ2-1; 14 bases line up with TRBD2. The source of this sequence is a man between 45 and 60 years old in good health and CMV-seropositive. The sample taken for sequencing was PBMCs. CDR3 in amino acids: CASTPPGLAGVNEQFF. Here the CDR3 DNA reads TGTGCCAGCACCCCTCCGGGACTAGCGGGAGTCAATGAGCAGTTCTTC. Filled out from reference TRBV28 and TRBJ2-1, the complete variable domain reads DVKVTQSSRYLVKRTGEKVFLECVQDMDHENMFWYRQDPGLGLRLIYFSYDVKMKEKGDIPEGYSVSREKKERFSLILESASTNQTSMYLCASTPPGLAGVNEQFFGPGTRLTVL.